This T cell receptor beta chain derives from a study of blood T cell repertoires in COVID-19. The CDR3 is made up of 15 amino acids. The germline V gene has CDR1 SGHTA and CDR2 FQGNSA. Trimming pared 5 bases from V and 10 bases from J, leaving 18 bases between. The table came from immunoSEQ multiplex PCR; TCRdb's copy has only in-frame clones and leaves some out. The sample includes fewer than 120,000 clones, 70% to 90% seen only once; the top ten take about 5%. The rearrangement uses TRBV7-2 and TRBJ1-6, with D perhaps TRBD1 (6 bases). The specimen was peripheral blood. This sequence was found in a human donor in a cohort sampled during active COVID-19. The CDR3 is CASSPRGGQKSPLHF. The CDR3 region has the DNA TGTGCCAGCAGCCCTAGGGGGGGGCAGAAATCACCCCTCCACTTT.